The source of this T cell receptor (beta chain) is a study of blood T cell repertoires in COVID-19. Profiling relied on immunoSEQ multiplex PCR, and the TCRdb table lists in-frame clones only, not all of them. The sample lists around 75,000 clones; less than 85% were seen once. CDR1 and CDR2 from the germline V gene are MNHEY and SVGEGT. V dropped 2 bases and J dropped 5 bases, with 10 bases sitting between them. The CDR3 totals 14 residues. The source is a man aged 50 to 60 with COVID-19, enrolled during active disease. The rearrangement uses TRBV6-2 or TRBV6-3 and TRBJ2-4; D is possibly TRBD2 (6 bases). Sequenced: peripheral blood. DNA for the CDR3: TGTGCCAGCAGTTACCAGGAGGGGCAAAACATTCAGTACTTC. Protein: CASSYQEGQNIQYF.